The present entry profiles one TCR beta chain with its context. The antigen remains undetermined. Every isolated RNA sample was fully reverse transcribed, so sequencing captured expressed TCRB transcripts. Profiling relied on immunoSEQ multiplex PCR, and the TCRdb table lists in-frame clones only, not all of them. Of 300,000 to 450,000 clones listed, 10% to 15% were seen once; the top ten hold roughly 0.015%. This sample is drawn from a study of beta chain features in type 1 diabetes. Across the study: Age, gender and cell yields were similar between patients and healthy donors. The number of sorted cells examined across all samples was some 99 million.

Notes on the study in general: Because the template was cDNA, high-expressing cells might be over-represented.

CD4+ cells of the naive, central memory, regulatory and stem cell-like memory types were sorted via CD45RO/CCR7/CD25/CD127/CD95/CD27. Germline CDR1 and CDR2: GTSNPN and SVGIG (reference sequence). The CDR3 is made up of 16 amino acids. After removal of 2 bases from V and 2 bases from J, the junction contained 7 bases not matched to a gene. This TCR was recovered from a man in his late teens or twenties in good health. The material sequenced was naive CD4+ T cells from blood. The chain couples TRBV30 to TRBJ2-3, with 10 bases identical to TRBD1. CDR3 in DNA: TGTGCCTGGAGTTCGGGACAGGGGCCAGTCACAGATACGCAGTATTTT. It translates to CAWSSGQGPVTDTQYF.